This T cell receptor (beta chain) was identified in a study of blood T cell repertoires in COVID-19. Across the study: PBMCs, B-cell-depleted T cells, or T cells were the source of the cDNA or gDNA that made up the material.

V was clipped by 5 bases and J by 9 bases; unmatched bases: 4. The length of the CDR3 is 14 residues. The germline gives CDR1 SEHNR, CDR2 FQNEAQ (reference sequence). Authors' methods: Reference gene primer amplification gave estimated nucleated cell counts. Measured with immunoSEQ multiplex PCR; TCRdb has only the in-frame clones, and not every one. From that table come the V and J calls and clone size; the DNA was used to work out D and trimming. The sample lists 95,000 to 110,000 clones, roughly nine tenths occurring once. Sequences were obtained from peripheral blood. The origin of this receptor is a man aged 50 to 59 in a cohort sampled during active COVID-19. This chain uses TRBV7-9 with TRBJ1-6, with 10 bases identical to TRBD1. CDR3 sequence reads: CASSGTGASSPLHF. For the CDR3, the DNA is TGTGCCAGCAGCGGGACAGGGGCAAGTTCACCCCTCCACTTT.